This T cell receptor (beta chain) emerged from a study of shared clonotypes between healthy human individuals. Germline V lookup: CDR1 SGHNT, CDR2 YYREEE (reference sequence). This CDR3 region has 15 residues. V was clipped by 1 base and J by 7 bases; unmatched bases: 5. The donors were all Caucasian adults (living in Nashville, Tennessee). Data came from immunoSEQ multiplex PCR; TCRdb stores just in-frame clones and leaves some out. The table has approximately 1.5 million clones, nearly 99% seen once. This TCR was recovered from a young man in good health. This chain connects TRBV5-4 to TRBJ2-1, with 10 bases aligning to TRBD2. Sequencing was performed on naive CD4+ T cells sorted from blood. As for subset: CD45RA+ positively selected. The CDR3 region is CASSLTSGTANEQFF. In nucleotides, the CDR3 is TGTGCCAGCAGCTTGACTAGCGGGACAGCTAATGAGCAGTTCTTC.